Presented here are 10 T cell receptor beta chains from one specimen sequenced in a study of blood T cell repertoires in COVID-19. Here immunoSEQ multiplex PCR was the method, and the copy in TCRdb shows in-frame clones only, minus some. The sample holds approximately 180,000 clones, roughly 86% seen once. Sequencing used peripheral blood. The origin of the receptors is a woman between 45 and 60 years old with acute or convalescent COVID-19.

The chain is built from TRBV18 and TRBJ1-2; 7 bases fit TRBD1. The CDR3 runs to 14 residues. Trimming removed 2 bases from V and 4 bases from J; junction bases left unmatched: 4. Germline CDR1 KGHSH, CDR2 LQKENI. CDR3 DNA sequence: TGTGCCAGCTCACCAGACAGGGCCTTCTATGGCTACACCTTC. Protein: CASSPDRAFYGYTF.

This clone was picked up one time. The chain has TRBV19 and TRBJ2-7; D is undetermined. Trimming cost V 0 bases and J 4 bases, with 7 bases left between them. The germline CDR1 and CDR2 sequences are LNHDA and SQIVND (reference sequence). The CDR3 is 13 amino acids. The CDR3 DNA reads TGTGCCAGTAGTATAGATCATCCATACGAGCAGTACTTC. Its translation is CASSIDHPYEQYF.

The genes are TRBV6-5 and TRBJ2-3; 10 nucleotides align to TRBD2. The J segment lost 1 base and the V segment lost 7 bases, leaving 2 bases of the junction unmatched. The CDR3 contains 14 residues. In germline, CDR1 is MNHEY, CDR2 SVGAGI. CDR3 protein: CASIAGGRTDTQYF. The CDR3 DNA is TGTGCCAGCATAGCGGGGGGACGCACAGATACGCAGTATTTT.

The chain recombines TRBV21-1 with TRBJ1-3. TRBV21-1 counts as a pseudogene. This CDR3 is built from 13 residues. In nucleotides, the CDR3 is TGTGCCAGCAGCAGGGAGTCGCGAAACACCATATATTTT. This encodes CASSRESRNTIYF.

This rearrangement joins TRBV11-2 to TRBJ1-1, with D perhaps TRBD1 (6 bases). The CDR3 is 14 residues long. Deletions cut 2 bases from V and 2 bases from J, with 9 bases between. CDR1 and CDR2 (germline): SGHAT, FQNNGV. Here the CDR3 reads CASSLLQGNTEAFF. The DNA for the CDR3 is TGTGCCAGCAGCTTATTACAGGGAAACACTGAAGCTTTCTTT.

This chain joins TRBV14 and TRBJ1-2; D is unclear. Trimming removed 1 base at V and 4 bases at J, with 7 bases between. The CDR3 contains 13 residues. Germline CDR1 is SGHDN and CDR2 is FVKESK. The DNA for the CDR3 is TGTGCCAGCAGCCAAGGGCGGGCCTATGGCTACACCTTC. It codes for CASSQGRAYGYTF.

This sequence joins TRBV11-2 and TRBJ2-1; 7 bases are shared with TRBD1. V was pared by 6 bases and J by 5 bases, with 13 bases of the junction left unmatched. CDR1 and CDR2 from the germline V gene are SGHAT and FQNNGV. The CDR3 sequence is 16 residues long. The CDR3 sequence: CASSPKVGTDDNEQFF. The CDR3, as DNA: TGTGCCAGCAGTCCGAAAGTAGGGACAGATGACAATGAGCAGTTCTTC.

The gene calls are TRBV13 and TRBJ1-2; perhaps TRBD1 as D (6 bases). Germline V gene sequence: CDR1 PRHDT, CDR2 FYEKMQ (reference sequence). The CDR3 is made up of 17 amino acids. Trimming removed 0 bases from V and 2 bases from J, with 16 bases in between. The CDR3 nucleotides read TGTGCCAGCAGCTTAGGCAGGGGCGAACAAAAAAACTATGGCTACACCTTC. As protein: CASSLGRGEQKNYGYTF.

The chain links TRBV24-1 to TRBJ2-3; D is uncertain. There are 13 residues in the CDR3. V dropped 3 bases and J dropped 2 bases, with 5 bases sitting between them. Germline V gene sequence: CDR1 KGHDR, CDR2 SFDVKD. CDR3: CATSDEATDTQYF. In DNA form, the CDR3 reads TGTGCCACCAGTGATGAGGCCACAGATACGCAGTATTTT.

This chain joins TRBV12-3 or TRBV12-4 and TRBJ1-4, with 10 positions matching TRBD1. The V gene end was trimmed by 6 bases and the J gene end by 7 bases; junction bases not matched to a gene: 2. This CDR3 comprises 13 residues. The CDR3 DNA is TGTGCCAGCAGGGGGGACAGGGGTGAAAAACTGTTTTTT. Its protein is CASRGDRGEKLFF.